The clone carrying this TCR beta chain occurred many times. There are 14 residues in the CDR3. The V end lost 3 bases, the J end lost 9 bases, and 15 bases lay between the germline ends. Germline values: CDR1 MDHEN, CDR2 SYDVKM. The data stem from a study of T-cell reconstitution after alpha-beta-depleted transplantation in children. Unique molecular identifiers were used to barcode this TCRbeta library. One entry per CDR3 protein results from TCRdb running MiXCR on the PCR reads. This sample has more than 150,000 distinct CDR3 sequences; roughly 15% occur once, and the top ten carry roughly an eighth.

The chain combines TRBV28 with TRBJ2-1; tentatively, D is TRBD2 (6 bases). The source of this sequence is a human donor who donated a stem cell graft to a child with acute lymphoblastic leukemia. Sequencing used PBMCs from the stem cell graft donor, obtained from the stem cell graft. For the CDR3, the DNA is TGTGCCAGCAGTTTGGCGGGGATTGATGGTGAGCAGTTCTTC. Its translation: CASSLAGIDGEQFF.